This entry lists 28 T cell receptor beta chains sequenced from one sample in a study of blood T cells in healthy people across ages. Through a sample-barcoded 5' primer and a J-beta primer mix, a second PCR was run for roughly 7 to 11 cycles. TCRdb recomputed calls from the 5' RACE reads with MiXCR, one row per CDR3 protein. The sample has approximately 1,100,000 distinct CDR3 sequences; 45% are singletons. Sequenced: blood. Source of these receptors: a woman aged 60-75 years in good health.

The J gene is TRBJ2-5, the V gene TRBV11-3, with D perhaps matching TRBD1 or TRBD2 (5 bases each). The V and J ends lost 9 bases and 9 bases respectively, with 20 bases between them. Per germline, CDR1 SGHNT and CDR2 YENEEA. The length of the CDR3 is 13 residues. CDR3 protein: CASSLGPLGAQYF. CDR3 bases: TGTGCCAGTAGCCTGGGCCCTCTGGGGGCCCAGTACTTC.

The chain joins TRBV10-3 to TRBJ2-2, with 8 bases matching TRBD1. The V segment lost 6 bases and the J segment 5 bases; nucleotides outside the gene matches: 14. This CDR3 has 17 residues. The germline V gene encodes CDR1 ENHRY and CDR2 SYGVKD. In DNA form, the CDR3 reads TGTGCCATCAGCCCAACCGGACAGGGTGGAGGGACCGGGGAGCTGTTTTTT. Translation: CAISPTGQGGGTGELFF.

The rearrangement uses TRBV2 and TRBJ2-1, with 8 bases that match TRBD2. Germline CDR1 is SNHLY and CDR2 is FYNNEI. V dropped 4 bases and J dropped 8; count of bases not matched to a gene: 10. This CDR3 is built from 15 residues. The CDR3 loop is CASSVVAGPRDEQFF. CDR3 DNA sequence: TGTGCCAGCAGTGTTGTAGCGGGACCTCGGGATGAGCAGTTCTTC.

This clonotype was detected many times. V and J are TRBV7-2 and TRBJ1-2; 7 nucleotides align to TRBD1. This CDR3 has 14 amino acids. V gave up 4 bases and J gave up 5 bases; unmatched junction bases: 7. Germline-derived CDR1 and CDR2 are SGHTA and FQGNSA. The CDR3 reads CASSSETGSYGYTF. The CDR3 coding sequence is TGTGCCAGCAGCTCAGAGACAGGGTCATATGGCTACACCTTC.

This clonotype was counted a few times. The rearrangement uses TRBV10-3 and TRBJ2-7; 11 positions match TRBD2. The CDR3 consists of 14 residues. V lost 4 bases to trimming and J lost 2 bases; unmatched junction nucleotides: 1. Germline CDR1 and CDR2: ENHRY and SYGVKD. The CDR3 DNA is TGTGCCATCAGTGGTAGCGGGAGGGCCTACGAGCAGTACTTC. Residues: CAISGSGRAYEQYF.

A few counts support this clonotype. For the CDR3, the DNA is TGCGCCAGCAGCGTAGTTGAAGCGACACAGCCTTACTATGGCTACACCTTC. Its translation: CASSVVEATQPYYGYTF. The chain has TRBV5-1 and TRBJ1-2, with D uncertain. V was pared by 4 bases and J by 3 bases, with 22 bases between. Germline V gives CDR1 SGHRS, CDR2 YFSETQ. The CDR3 is made up of 17 amino acids.

This chain uses TRBV3-1 with TRBJ2-5, with D perhaps matching TRBD1 (5 bases). Trimming pared 0 bases from V and 2 bases from J, leaving 13 bases between. CDR1 and CDR2 (germline): LGHDT, YNNKEL (reference sequence). The CDR3 is 16 residues long. The CDR3 sequence: CASSQDLGQGQETQYF. The DNA for the CDR3 is TGTGCCAGCAGCCAAGATCTGGGGCAAGGTCAAGAGACCCAGTACTTC.

A note on this clonotype: Its ends do not fully match the called genes, so a read error is possible. This chain links TRBV18 with TRBJ2-6; maybe TRBD2 (6 bases). From germline, CDR1 is KGHSH and CDR2 LQKENI. This CDR3 comprises 18 residues. CDR3 nucleotide sequence: TGTGCCCGCTCACCAGACGGAGGGAATCTGTTGAGGGCCAACGTCCTGACTTTC. Translated, it gives CARSPDGGNLLRANVLTF.

The chain employs TRBV3-1 and TRBJ1-2; weak D call: TRBD1 (5 bases). The CDR3 loop spans 14 amino acids. Germline CDR1 and CDR2: LGHDT and YNNKEL (reference sequence). V lost 1 base to trimming and J lost 4 bases, with 10 bases between them. The CDR3, as DNA: TGTGCCAGCAGCCAAGGTTCCGGGGCCTATGGCTACACCTTC. Protein product: CASSQGSGAYGYTF.

The chain carries TRBV4-1 and TRBJ2-3, with 7 bases aligning to TRBD2. J was trimmed by 1 base and V by 4 bases; bases with no gene match: 5. Germline CDR1 and CDR2: MGHRA and YSYEKL. This CDR3 contains 15 residues. CDR3 sequence (DNA): TGCGCCAGCAGCCGAAGTGCGGGAGGCACAGATACGCAGTATTTT. This translates into CASSRSAGGTDTQYF.

CDR3 in DNA: TGTGCCAGCAGGACCCAGGGGCGCACTGTGAACACTGAAGCTTTCTTT. Amino acids: CASRTQGRTVNTEAFF. The V call is TRBV6-6, the J call TRBJ1-1, with a tentative D call TRBD1 (6 bases). Looked up from germline, CDR1 is MNHNY and CDR2 is SVGAGI (reference sequence). The CDR3 spans 16 residues. Trimming pared 6 bases from V and 0 bases from J, leaving 17 bases between.

The chain links TRBV20-1 to TRBJ2-4; either TRBD1 or TRBD2 may fit D (5 bases each). CDR3 length: 15 residues. Per the germline V gene, CDR1 is DFQATT and CDR2 is SNEGSKA (reference sequence). V shed 2 bases and J shed 0 bases, with 11 bases lying between them. The CDR3 is CSARRDDLAKNIQYF. The CDR3 region has the DNA TGCAGTGCTAGAAGGGACGATCTAGCCAAAAACATTCAGTACTTC.

In this sample, this clonotype turned up a few times. The chain has TRBV29-1 and TRBJ2-1; 7 bases are a match to TRBD2. V gave up 1 base and J gave up 14 bases; unmatched junction bases: 2. Per the germline V gene, CDR1 is SQVTM and CDR2 is ANQGSEA. This CDR3 has 10 amino acids. The CDR3 loop is CSVEVREKFF. Written as DNA, the CDR3 is TGCAGCGTTGAAGTGCGGGAGAAGTTCTTC.

The chain has TRBV12-3 or TRBV12-4 and TRBJ2-5, with 8 bases lining up with TRBD1. The length of the CDR3 is 14 residues. With 7 bases clipped from V and 5 bases from J, the junction kept 9 bases outside the gene matches. The chain's CDR3 is CASTLGQGSETQYF. CDR3 in DNA: TGTGCCAGCACCTTAGGACAGGGATCGGAGACCCAGTACTTC.

This chain connects TRBV6-5 to TRBJ1-2; tentative D call: TRBD1 (5 bases). Trimming shortened V by 6 bases and J by 4 bases, and 12 bases separated the two germline ends. This CDR3 region has 13 residues. Germline V gives CDR1 MNHEY, CDR2 SVGAGI. The CDR3 region has the DNA TGTGCCAGCAGACTCCCAGACAGCTATGGCTACACCTTC. Translating it yields CASRLPDSYGYTF.

The chain has TRBV15 and TRBJ2-1, with 7 bases aligning to TRBD1. The germline V gene has CDR1 LNHNV and CDR2 YYDKDF (reference sequence). The CDR3 is 15 amino acids. V was pared by 6 bases and J by 3 bases, with 8 bases of the junction left unmatched. The CDR3: CATRRTGGIYNEQFF. Written as DNA, the CDR3 is TGTGCCACCAGAAGGACAGGTGGAATCTACAATGAGCAGTTCTTC. Using reference TRBV15 and TRBJ2-1 for the parts outside the CDR3, the full variable domain is DAMVIQNPRYQVTQFGKPVTLSCSQTLNHNVMYWYQQKSSQAPKLLFHYYDKDFNNEADTPDNFQSRRPNTSFCFLDIRSPGLGDTAMYLCATRRTGGIYNEQFFGPGTRLTVL.

This clonotype is a singleton in its sample. The V and J genes are TRBV15 and TRBJ2-3, with a weak D call TRBD2 (6 bases). There are 13 residues in the CDR3. V lost 9 bases, J lost 0 bases, and 10 bases lay in between. Germline V gene data show CDR1 as LNHNV and CDR2 as YYDKDF (reference sequence). CDR3 coding DNA: TGTGCCACTTGCCGGGGGAGCACAGATACGCAGTATTTT. This translates into CATCRGSTDTQYF.

The genes are TRBV12-5 and TRBJ1-6; no reliable D call. Trimming took 1 base from V and 7 from J, leaving 2 bases between them. The CDR3 runs to 12 residues. Per germline, CDR1 LGHNT and CDR2 FRNRAP. The CDR3 DNA follows: TGTGCTAGTGGTTTGGCAAATTCACCCCTCCACTTT. Its translation: CASGLANSPLHF.

To note about this clonotype: At one boundary the junction diverges from the germline segment, which might be a read error. The CDR3 DNA reads TGTGCCAGCAGCCAAGAGGTGGGAGATTATGCGTTC. Protein: CASSQEVGDYAF. The chain joins TRBV4-2 to TRBJ2-4; D is possibly TRBD2 (5 bases). The CDR3 consists of 12 residues. In germline, CDR1 is LGHNA, CDR2 YNFKEQ.

The chain links TRBV15 to TRBJ2-1; a possible D gene is TRBD1 (5 bases). The J call is in doubt because the DNA end fits TRBJ2-7 better. Germline V gene data show CDR1 as LNHNV and CDR2 as YYDKDF (reference sequence). CDR3 length: 15 amino acids. CDR3 nucleotides: TGTGCCACCAGCAGAGACAGGGCAGGCTACAATGAGCAGTACTTC. It yields the protein CATSRDRAGYNEQYF.

The rearrangement uses TRBV20-1 and TRBJ2-7, with D maybe TRBD2 (6 bases). The CDR3 runs to 16 residues. Trimming shortened V by 1 base and J by 5 bases, and 21 bases separated the two germline ends. Germline CDR1 reads DFQATT; CDR2 reads SNEGSKA (reference sequence). The CDR3 nucleotides are TGCAGTGCTAGAGGGCCGACATCGGGACTGGGCGACGAGCAGTACTTC. This sequence encodes CSARGPTSGLGDEQYF.

The chain uses TRBV7-9 and TRBJ2-7; a weak D match, TRBD2 (5 bases). The V gene's germline CDR1 is SEHNR and CDR2 FQNEAQ (reference sequence). The CDR3 sequence is 15 residues long. V was pared by 5 bases and J by 4 bases, with 18 bases between. In DNA form, the CDR3 reads TGTGCCAGCAGCAGATTTGACCGGGGAGATTACGAGCAGTACTTC. Translated, it gives CASSRFDRGDYEQYF.

The V and J genes are TRBV4-1 and TRBJ2-5; 10 bases align to TRBD2. With 3 bases clipped from V and 11 bases from J, the junction kept 12 bases outside the gene matches. The germline V gene has CDR1 MGHRA and CDR2 YSYEKL. The CDR3 loop spans 15 amino acids. CDR3 sequence reads: CASSQTISGRGEQYF. CDR3 in DNA: TGCGCCAGCAGCCAGACAATCAGCGGGAGGGGTGAGCAGTACTTC.

The rearrangement uses TRBV6-5 and TRBJ2-7, with 12 bases fitting TRBD2. The CDR3 consists of 18 residues. V gave up 5 bases and J gave up 7 bases; unmatched junction bases: 18. Per the germline V gene, CDR1 is MNHEY and CDR2 is SVGAGI. This CDR3 is CASSNFGTGKTSGREQYF. CDR3 DNA sequence: TGTGCCAGCAGTAACTTCGGAACAGGCAAGACTAGCGGGAGAGAGCAGTACTTC.

The chain combines TRBV20-1 with TRBJ1-5, with 8 bases fitting TRBD1. CDR1 and CDR2 from the germline V gene are DFQATT and SNEGSKA (reference sequence). The V gene end was trimmed by 3 bases and the J gene end by 6 bases; junction bases not matched to a gene: 7. The CDR3 runs to 14 residues. CDR3 amino acids: CSARKTGVGQPQHF. In DNA form, the CDR3 reads TGCAGTGCTAGGAAGACAGGGGTCGGTCAGCCCCAGCATTTT.

This clonotype was seen more than once but under ten times. The chain joins TRBV9 to TRBJ2-7; weak D call: TRBD1 (6 bases). Per the germline V gene, CDR1 is SGDLS and CDR2 is YYNGEE. The CDR3 totals 14 residues. The V end lost 0 bases, the J end lost 3 bases, and 10 bases lay between the germline ends. CDR3 sequence: CASSVGRQVYEQYF. CDR3 in DNA: TGTGCCAGCAGCGTAGGCCGACAGGTCTACGAGCAGTACTTC.

V usage is TRBV27 and J usage is TRBJ2-1; the match to TRBD2 covers 10 bases. This CDR3 has 16 amino acids. The V segment lost 6 bases and the J segment 3 bases; nucleotides outside the gene matches: 8. The germline gives CDR1 MNHEY, CDR2 SMNVEV (reference sequence). Here the CDR3 DNA reads TGTGCCAGCAGACCCAGCGGGAGGGTAATCTACAATGAGCAGTTCTTC. Its protein product is CASRPSGRVIYNEQFF.

This clonotype came up a few times. The chain recombines TRBV12-3 or TRBV12-4 with TRBJ1-2; D perhaps matches TRBD1 (6 bases). The CDR3 loop spans 15 amino acids. V was shortened by 3 bases and J by 7 bases, with 18 bases between the two germline ends. The CDR3 region has the DNA TGTGCCAGCAGTTTGGTCGGTGGGGGGGCTGGTGGCTACACCTTC. Its translation: CASSLVGGGAGGYTF.